This T cell receptor (beta chain) comes out of a study of blood T cell repertoires in COVID-19. Study-level information: Specimens from acute and convalescent COVID-19 originated in the United States, Italy and Spain. In each case, the material was cDNA or gDNA derived from T cells, B-cell-depleted T cells, or PBMCs.

Original methodology: The assay estimated nucleated cells by amplifying reference gene primers. Profiling relied on immunoSEQ multiplex PCR, and the TCRdb table lists in-frame clones only, not all of them. From that table come the V and J calls and clone size; the DNA was used to work out D and trimming. Among about 200,000 clones listed, around 86% were seen once. The receptor comes from a man older than 75 with acute or convalescent COVID-19. Sequenced input: peripheral blood.

The CDR3 spells CATSGQSENQPQHF. The CDR3 region has the DNA TGTGCCACCTCGGGACAGAGTGAAAATCAGCCCCAGCATTTT. The V gene is TRBV24-1, the J gene TRBJ1-5; 7 positions match TRBD1. The CDR3 has 14 amino acids. CDR1 and CDR2 from the germline V gene are KGHDR and SFDVKD. The junction had 8 bases not matched to a gene; V was cut back by 9 bases and J by 4 bases.